The T cell receptor (beta chain) under discussion was sequenced for a study of blood T cell repertoires in COVID-19. Trimming took 0 bases from V and 2 from J; bases not matched to a gene: 3. Germline assignment: CDR1 SEHNR and CDR2 FQNEAQ (reference sequence). The CDR3 runs 16 residues. Sequenced by immunoSEQ multiplex PCR; TCRdb stores in-frame clones only, minus some. This sample has 150,000 to 200,000 clones; roughly 87% occur once, and the top ten carry approximately 2%. The specimen was peripheral blood. The J gene is TRBJ2-2, the V gene TRBV7-9; 7 positions agree with TRBD1. The sequence was collected from a man younger than 35 who had recovered from COVID-19. CDR3 bases: TGTGCCAGCAGCTTAGCGACAGGGACAAACACCGGGGAGCTGTTTTTT. As protein: CASSLATGTNTGELFF.